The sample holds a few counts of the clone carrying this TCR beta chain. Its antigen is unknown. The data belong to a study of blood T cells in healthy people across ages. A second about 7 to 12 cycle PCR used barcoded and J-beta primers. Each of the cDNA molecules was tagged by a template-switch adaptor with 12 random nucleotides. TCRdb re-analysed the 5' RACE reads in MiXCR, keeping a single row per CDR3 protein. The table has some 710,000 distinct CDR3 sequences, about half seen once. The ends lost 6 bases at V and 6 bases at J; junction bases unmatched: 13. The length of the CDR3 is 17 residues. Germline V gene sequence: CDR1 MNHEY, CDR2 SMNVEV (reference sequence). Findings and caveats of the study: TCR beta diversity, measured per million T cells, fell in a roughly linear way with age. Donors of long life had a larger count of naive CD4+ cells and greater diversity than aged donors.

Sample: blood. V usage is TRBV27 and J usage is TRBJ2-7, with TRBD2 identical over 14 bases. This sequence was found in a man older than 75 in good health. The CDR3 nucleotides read TGTGCCAGCAGCCTATCGGGACTAGCGGGAGAGGGAGGCGAGCAGTACTTC. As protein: CASSLSGLAGEGGEQYF.